This T cell receptor beta chain was recovered during a study of shared clonotypes between healthy human individuals. Whole-study context: The study used three CD4 naive, three CD4 memory, two CD8 naive and one CD8 memory plate per donor.

V lost 0 bases, J lost 7 bases, and 7 bases lay in between. This CDR3 spans 13 amino acids. CDR1 and CDR2 (germline): SGHDT, YYEEEE. Study results and caveats: Naive CD4 clonotypes overlapped across a handful of donors at roughly 5.1%. Generation probability values for non-shared clonotypes were lower than those for clonotypes shared by all four donors.

TCRdb's table, derived via immunoSEQ multiplex PCR, lists solely in-frame clones and lacks some. This sample yields 500,000 or so clones, of which roughly 95% are seen a single time; nearly 0.065% belongs to the top ten. Worth noting for this clone: Its antigen is not identified.

What was sequenced was naive CD4+ T cells sorted from blood. This sample's subset: CD45RA+ positively selected. The receptor comes from a woman under 40 in good health. V usage is TRBV5-6 and J usage is TRBJ1-4; D remains unclear. The CDR3 reads CASSLVDGEKLFF. CDR3 bases: TGTGCCAGCAGCTTGGTTGACGGTGAAAAACTGTTTTTT.